The present entry profiles one T cell receptor (beta chain) with its context. Its binding antigen is unknown. The record has no base qualities; no much larger clone is one base away. The sample belongs to a study of T-cell memory formation after mild COVID-19 (dated by TCRdb to about 2021). Regarding the study in general: TCR sequence clusters from the two donors were found to be largely donor specific. In two donors, T-cell clones that expanded and contracted after mild COVID-19 were tracked by sequencing TCRalpha and TCRbeta repertoires over time. Two young, previously healthy adult volunteers made up the cohort, one male and one female.

PBMCs were isolated by Ficoll-Paque density gradient centrifugation. Sequencing used an Illumina NovaSeq 6000. TCRalpha and TCRbeta cDNA libraries were built by 5'RACE with constant-segment primers, adding sample barcodes and unique molecular identifiers. Trizol reagent was used to extract RNA from every sample. The libraries were amplified in two PCR steps, and the second step added a second sample barcode and Illumina TruSeq adapters. Sequencing of the libraries was done on an Illumina NovaSeq, producing 2 x 150 bp paired-end reads. As for how the authors treated the data: Demultiplexing of reads and collapsing into UMI-guided consensus sequences were performed with migec v1.2.7. With mixcr v2.1.11, UMI consensuses were aligned to TRA and TRB V and J templates and assembled into clonotypes. A clonotype was counted as expanded or contracted only if both edgeR and NoisET called the change significant, with noise models trained on biological replicates. For edgeR calls, the thresholds were a false discovery rate-adjusted p below 0.01 and a log2 fold-change of 1. As an exploratory analysis of dynamics, max-normalized trajectories of the 1000 most abundant clonotypes were examined with PCA combined with hierarchical clustering. Separately sequenced CD4+ and CD8+ repertoires were used to assign a CD4 or CD8 phenotype to each responding clone. The public reads were reprocessed in TCRdb via fastp at Q25 and MiXCR, keeping in-frame beta chains. Merged by CDR3 protein, the rows form single entries marked with the most common genes and DNA. TCRdb's processing, not the study's, gives the V and J calls here. This sample holds approximately 65,000 distinct CDR3 sequences; 9.3% were observed only once. The ten largest clones add up to about 1% of the sample.

CDR3 length: 13 amino acids, cysteine to phenylalanine. Here the CDR3 DNA is all that survives: 39 bases in frame from base 1. Reading the germline V gene gives CDR1 SGHDT and CDR2 YYEEEE. V and J are truncated by 1 base and 5 bases respectively, leaving an intervening sequence of 7 bases. General findings and caveats noted by the study authors: Some responding clones were found in pre-infection memory, which suggests that pre-existing cross-reactive memory T cells took part in the SARS-CoV-2 response. SARS-CoV-2 specificity of the second-wave clones peaking on day 37 was not confirmed. Only two mild cases were covered in the study, and larger cohorts including severe cases with pre-infection samples were considered necessary. Contracting CD4+ clones turned up mainly in the CM and EM memory subsets, whereas EMRA was where CD8+ clones were enriched. From day 15 to 85, contracting clones showed balanced CD4/CD8 phenotypes, whereas a second wave of clones that expanded from day 15 to 37 leaned towards CD4+.

The sequence was collected from a man aged 18 to 29 who had mild COVID-19 (a few samples of this study predate the infection). The sample titles of this study are shuffled in the database, so cell type and time point are left out; the donor was told from shared clones. The sequence links TRBV5-6 to TRBJ1-5; the D gene remains uncertain. Sequencing used PBMCs or a T cell subset sorted from them (not recorded which). The sequence in DNA is TGTGCCAGCAGCTTGTCCTGGGATCAGCCCCAGCATTTT. Translated, this is CASSLSWDQPQHF.